This T cell receptor (beta chain) was recorded in a study of OX40 agonist ivuxolimab in advanced cancers. For the study at large: Averaging roughly 60 years in age, with a range of roughly 20 to 80, the cohort was approximately 84% male. Eligibility rules accepted prior anti-PD-1, anti-PD-L1 or anti-CTLA-4 therapy, and around 43% had some. Study-wide findings and caveats: Clonal expansion was seen in CD4+ and CD8+ blood T cells by week 6 at 0.1 to 3.0 mg/kg. Partly responding patients at 0.1-3.0 mg/kg showed some of the smallest clonal expansion.

Produced via immunoSEQ multiplex PCR; TCRdb's table is partial and in-frame only. In the table there are about 58,000 clones, approximately 87% of which are singletons. The CDR3 extends over 14 amino acids. Trimming took 6 bases from V and 2 from J; bases not matched to a gene: 3. From germline, CDR1 is MDHEN and CDR2 SYDVKM. For this clone: What it recognizes is unknown.

Material: CD4+ or CD8+ T cells sorted from blood, obtained in a trial of the OX40 agonist ivuxolimab. The chain couples TRBV28 to TRBJ2-3; TRBD1 aligns across 9 bases. The TCR comes from an adult with an advanced solid tumor such as melanoma, head and neck, liver or kidney cancer. CDR3 sequence: CASSRTGATDTQYF. The CDR3 DNA is TGTGCCAGCAGCCGGACAGGGGCCACAGATACGCAGTATTTT.